These T cell receptor beta chains were read from a single sample in a study of blood T cell repertoires in COVID-19. TCRdb's copy holds only in-frame clones and misses some; the assay was immunoSEQ multiplex PCR. The data show approximately 45,000 clones, with 87% seen just once and 4.5% to 5% held by the top ten. The source material was peripheral blood. Receptors were obtained from a human donor in a cohort sampled during active COVID-19. Each CDR3 is given without its conserved first and last residue. D genes are given only for firm matches. Not every row has a clone size; where given, it reads once, few, many or a size class.

CDR3 protein,V gene,D gene,J gene,clone size
ASSIKRTSGRALNEQF,TRBV19,TRBD2,TRBJ2-1,.
ATGLGSNTEAF,TRBV6-6,.,TRBJ1-1,.
ASSYEGARSPLH,TRBV6-2/TRBV6-3,TRBD1,TRBJ1-6,.
ASRPDRGPQPQH,TRBV7-8,TRBD1,TRBJ1-5,.
ASSPGTGYQETQY,TRBV11-2,TRBD1,TRBJ2-5,.
ASSLAGMNTEAF,TRBV7-3,.,TRBJ1-1,few
ASSFVGTNYYGYT,TRBV7-2,.,TRBJ1-2,.
ASMRDLGNQPQH,TRBV2,.,TRBJ1-5,.
ASSPRLAGMVYNEQF,TRBV19,TRBD2,TRBJ2-1,few
ASSQYEGDYEQY,TRBV6-5,.,TRBJ2-7,.
ASSQSPGRDRGTGELF,TRBV4-1,TRBD1,TRBJ2-2,.
ATAGAAVETQY,TRBV24-1,TRBD2,TRBJ2-5,once
ASSLGVGANQPQH,TRBV5-6,.,TRBJ1-5,.
ASIDRTFYGYT,TRBV19,.,TRBJ1-2,.
ASSLGPPRGSAGNTIY,TRBV5-5,.,TRBJ1-3,once
ASSYGRGVNTGELF,TRBV6-5,.,TRBJ2-2,.
ASSPGAGSYEQY,TRBV28,.,TRBJ2-7,.
ASSSGTGGTGELF,TRBV28,TRBD1,TRBJ2-2,.
ASKSGSYTEAF,TRBV27,.,TRBJ1-1,.
ASSGPARANYNEQF,TRBV5-1,.,TRBJ2-1,.
ASSPRQGVETEAF,TRBV18,TRBD1,TRBJ1-1,.
ASSTSGGPPYEQY,TRBV5-1,.,TRBJ2-7,.
ASSTTSGRPYEQY,TRBV10-1,TRBD2,TRBJ2-7,.
ASSPGDYNEQF,TRBV10-2,.,TRBJ2-1,.
ASSEMGTGGWETQY,TRBV6-1,TRBD1,TRBJ2-5,.